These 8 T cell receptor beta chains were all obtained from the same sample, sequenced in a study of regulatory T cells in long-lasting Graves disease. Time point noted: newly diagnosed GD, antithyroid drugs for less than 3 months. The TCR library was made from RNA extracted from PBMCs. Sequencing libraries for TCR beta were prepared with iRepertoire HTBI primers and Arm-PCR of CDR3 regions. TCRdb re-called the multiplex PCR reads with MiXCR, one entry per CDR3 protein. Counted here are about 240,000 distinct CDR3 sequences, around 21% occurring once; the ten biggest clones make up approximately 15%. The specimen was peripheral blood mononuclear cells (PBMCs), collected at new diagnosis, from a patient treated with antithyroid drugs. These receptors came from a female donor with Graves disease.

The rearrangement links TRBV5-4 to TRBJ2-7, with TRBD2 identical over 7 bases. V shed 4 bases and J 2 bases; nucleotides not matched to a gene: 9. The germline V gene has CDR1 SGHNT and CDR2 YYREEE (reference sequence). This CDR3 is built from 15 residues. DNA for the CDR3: TGTGCCAGCAGCGTGTCTAGCGGTTTCGCCTACGAGCAGTACTTC. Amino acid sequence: CASSVSSGFAYEQYF.

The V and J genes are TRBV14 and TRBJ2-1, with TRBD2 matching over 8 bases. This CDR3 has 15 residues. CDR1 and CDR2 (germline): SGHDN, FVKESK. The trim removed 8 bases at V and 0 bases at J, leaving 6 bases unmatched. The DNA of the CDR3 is TGTGCCAGCGGCCGTGGACTAGCCTCCTACAATGAGCAGTTCTTC. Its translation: CASGRGLASYNEQFF.

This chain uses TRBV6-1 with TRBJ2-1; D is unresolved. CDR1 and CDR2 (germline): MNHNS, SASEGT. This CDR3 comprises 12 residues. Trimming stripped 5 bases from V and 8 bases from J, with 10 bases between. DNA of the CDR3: TGTGCCAGCAGTCCCGTCCCGGATGAGCAGTTCTTC. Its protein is CASSPVPDEQFF.

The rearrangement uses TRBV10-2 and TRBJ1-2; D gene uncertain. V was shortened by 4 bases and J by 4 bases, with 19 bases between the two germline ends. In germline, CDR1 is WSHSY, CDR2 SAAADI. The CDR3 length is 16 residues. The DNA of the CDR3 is TGCGCCAGCAGTGGGATCCTAGAGACCCCGCTCTATGGCTACACCTTC. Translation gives CASSGILETPLYGYTF.

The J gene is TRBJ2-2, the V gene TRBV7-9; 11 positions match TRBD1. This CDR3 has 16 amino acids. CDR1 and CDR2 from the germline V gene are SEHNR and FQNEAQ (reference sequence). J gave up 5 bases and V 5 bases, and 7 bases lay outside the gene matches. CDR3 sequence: CASSTGQGAYTGELFF. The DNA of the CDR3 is TGTGCCAGCAGCACAGGACAGGGGGCCTATACCGGGGAGCTGTTTTTT.

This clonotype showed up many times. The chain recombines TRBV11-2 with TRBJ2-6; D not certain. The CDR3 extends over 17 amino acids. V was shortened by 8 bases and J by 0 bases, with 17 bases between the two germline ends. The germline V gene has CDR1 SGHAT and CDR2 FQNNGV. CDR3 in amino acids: CASLWVRSPSGANVLTF. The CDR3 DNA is TGTGCCAGCCTATGGGTCCGAAGTCCCTCTGGGGCCAACGTCCTGACTTTC.

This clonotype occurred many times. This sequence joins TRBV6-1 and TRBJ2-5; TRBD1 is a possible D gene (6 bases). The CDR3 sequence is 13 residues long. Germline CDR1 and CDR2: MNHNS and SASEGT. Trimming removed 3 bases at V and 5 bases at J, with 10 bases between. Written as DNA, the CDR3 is TGTGCCAGCAGTGACAGGGACATGGAGACCCAGTACTTC. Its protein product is CASSDRDMETQYF.

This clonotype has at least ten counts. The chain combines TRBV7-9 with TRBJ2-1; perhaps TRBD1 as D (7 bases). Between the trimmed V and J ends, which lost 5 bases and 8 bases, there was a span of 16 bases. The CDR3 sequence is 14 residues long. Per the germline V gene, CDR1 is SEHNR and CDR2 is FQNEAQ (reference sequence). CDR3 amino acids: CASSVSTGTDEQFF. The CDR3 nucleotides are TGTGCCAGCAGCGTATCGACAGGGACTGATGAGCAGTTCTTC.